This T cell receptor (beta chain) appears in the sequencing data of a study of cytomegalovirus exposure and HLA in healthy donors. General study results and limits: More clonal expansion characterized HLA-associated TCR beta chains than equally common others in a later analysis.

The primer mix had 60 Vbeta and 13 Jbeta primers. Under the authors' procedure: A follow-up analysis tallied around 76 million unique TCR beta chains, roughly 11 million shared. TCRdb's table, derived via immunoSEQ multiplex PCR, lists solely in-frame clones and lacks some. The DNA gave D and trimming, while V, J and clone size come from that table. The repertoire has about 130,000 clones, approximately 85% of them found once; the top ten carry approximately 6.4%. Points on this clone: Its antigen remains unidentified.

The CDR3 has 15 residues. Between the trimmed V and J ends, which lost 4 bases and 7 bases, there was a span of 23 bases. CDR1 is SQVTM, CDR2 ANQGSEA, per germline. The clonotype comes from a woman in her twenties or thirties in good health and CMV-seropositive. The genes are TRBV29-1 and TRBJ2-7, with D tentatively TRBD1 (7 bases). The sequenced sample consisted of PBMCs. CDR3 amino acids: CSVVKSGAAGGEQYF. In DNA, the CDR3 is TGCAGCGTTGTTAAATCGGGGGCCGCAGGGGGGGAGCAGTACTTC.